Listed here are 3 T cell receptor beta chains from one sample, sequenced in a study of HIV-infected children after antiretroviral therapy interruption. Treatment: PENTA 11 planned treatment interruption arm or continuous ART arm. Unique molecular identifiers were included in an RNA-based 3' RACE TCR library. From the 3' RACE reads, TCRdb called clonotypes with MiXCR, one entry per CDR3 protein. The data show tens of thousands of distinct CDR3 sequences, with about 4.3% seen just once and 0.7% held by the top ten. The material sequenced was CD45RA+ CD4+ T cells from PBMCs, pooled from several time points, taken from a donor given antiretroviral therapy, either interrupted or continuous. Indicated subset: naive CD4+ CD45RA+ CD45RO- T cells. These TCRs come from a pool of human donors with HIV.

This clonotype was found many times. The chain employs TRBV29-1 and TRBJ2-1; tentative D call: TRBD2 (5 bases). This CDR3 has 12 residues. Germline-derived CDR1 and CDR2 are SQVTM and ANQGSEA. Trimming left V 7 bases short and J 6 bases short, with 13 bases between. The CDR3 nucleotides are TGCAGCGGCCGGGATCCCAGCAATGAGCAGTTCTTC. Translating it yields CSGRDPSNEQFF.

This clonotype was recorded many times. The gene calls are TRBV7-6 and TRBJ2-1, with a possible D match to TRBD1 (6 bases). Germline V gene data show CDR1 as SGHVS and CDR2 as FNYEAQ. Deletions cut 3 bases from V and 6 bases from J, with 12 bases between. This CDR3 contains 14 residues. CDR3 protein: CASSFAGAFNEQFF. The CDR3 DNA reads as TGTGCCAGCAGCTTTGCAGGGGCATTCAATGAGCAGTTCTTC. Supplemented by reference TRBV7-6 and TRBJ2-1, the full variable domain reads GAGVSQSPRYKVTKRGQDVALRCDPISGHVSLYWYRQALGQGPEFLTYFNYEAQQDKSGLPNDRFSAERPEGSISTLTIQRTEQRDSAMYRCASSFAGAFNEQFFGPGTRLTVL.

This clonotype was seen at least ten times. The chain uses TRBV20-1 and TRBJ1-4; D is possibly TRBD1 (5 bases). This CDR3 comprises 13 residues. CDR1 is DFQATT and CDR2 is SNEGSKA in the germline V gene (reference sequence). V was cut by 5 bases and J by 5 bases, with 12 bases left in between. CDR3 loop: CSAGAGLNEKLFF. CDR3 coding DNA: TGCAGTGCTGGGGCAGGACTGAATGAAAAACTGTTTTTT.